These 29 T cell receptor beta chains came from one sample sequenced in a study of cytomegalovirus exposure and HLA in healthy donors. PCR was performed using 60 Vbeta and 13 Jbeta primers. Libraries were prepared by immunoSEQ multiplex PCR; TCRdb keeps only in-frame clonotypes and omits some of them. The sample has about 200,000 clones, roughly 80% seen once; the top ten hold 0.35% to 0.5%. Sequencing was performed on PBMCs. The receptors were sampled from a male donor in good health and CMV-seropositive.

The chain has TRBV7-2 and TRBJ2-2; D not resolved. Germline V gene lookup returns CDR1 SGHTA and CDR2 FQGNSA. The ends were cut back, 3 bases at V and 7 bases at J, with 9 bases in the middle. This CDR3 region has 13 residues. CDR3 sequence reads: CASSFLLSGELFF. As DNA, the CDR3 is TGTGCCAGCAGCTTTCTTTTGAGCGGGGAGCTGTTTTTT.

The chain combines TRBV6-5 with TRBJ1-1; tentatively, D is TRBD1 (5 bases). This CDR3 is built from 11 residues. Germline V gene sequence: CDR1 MNHEY, CDR2 SVGAGI. V shed 6 bases and J shed 7 bases, with 9 bases lying between them. The CDR3 sequence is CASSRGGEAFF. CDR3 DNA sequence: TGTGCCAGCAGCCGGGGGGGTGAAGCTTTCTTT.

The chain recombines TRBV9 with TRBJ2-2; TRBD2 matches 9 bases. CDR3 length equals 19 residues. Per germline, CDR1 SGDLS and CDR2 YYNGEE. V gave up 0 bases and J gave up 0 bases; unmatched junction bases: 9. The chain's CDR3 is CASSVGFNLAGTNTGELFF. CDR3 bases: TGTGCCAGCAGCGTAGGCTTCAACCTAGCGGGGACGAACACCGGGGAGCTGTTTTTT.

The chain joins TRBV4-3 to TRBJ2-7, with a possible D match to TRBD1 (5 bases). CDR3 size: 15 residues. Germline V gene lookup returns CDR1 LGHNA and CDR2 YSLEER. V was cut by 0 bases and J by 3 bases, with 12 bases left in between. The CDR3 bases are TGCGCCAGCAGCCAAGAAAGGCAGGGATTCTACGAGCAGTACTTC. This translates into CASSQERQGFYEQYF.

This clone was seen a handful of times. This rearrangement joins TRBV5-4 to TRBJ2-7, with 9 bases identical to TRBD2. The CDR3 extends over 15 amino acids. J lost 3 bases, V lost 4 bases, and 8 bases had no gene match. Germline loops: CDR1 SGHNT, CDR2 YYREEE (reference sequence). CDR3 coding DNA: TGTGCCAGCAGCGCGACTAGCGGATTTGACTACGAGCAGTACTTC. The encoded protein is CASSATSGFDYEQYF.

The V call is TRBV29-1, the J call TRBJ2-7; unclear D gene. The V gene's germline CDR1 is SQVTM and CDR2 ANQGSEA. The CDR3 contains 13 residues. V lost 7 bases, J lost 2 bases, and 15 bases lay in between. CDR3 in amino acids: CSGVEPVTYEQYF. The CDR3, as DNA: TGCAGCGGAGTAGAACCTGTGACCTACGAGCAGTACTTC.

Regarding this clone: The CDR3 end shows no conserved phenylalanine or tryptophan, and so a read error is likely. Because the CDR3's place on the DNA is in doubt, the DNA is left out and the CDR3 is given as listed by TCRdb. This chain connects TRBV5-1 to TRBJ1-1; the table's D call, TRBD1, was not checked against the DNA. Both ends counted, the CDR3 spans 11 residues. CDR1 and CDR2 (germline): SGHRS, YFSETQ. The CDR3 here is CATVLGRAVKG.

A remark on this clone: In the same sample, other DNA sequences code for this CDR3. This chain connects TRBV7-2 to TRBJ1-1, with 7 bases lining up with TRBD1. The CDR3 runs 14 residues. Per the germline V gene, CDR1 is SGHTA and CDR2 is FQGNSA. The V gene end was trimmed by 4 bases and the J gene end by 1 base; junction bases not matched to a gene: 3. As DNA, the CDR3 is TGTGCCAGCAGCTCGGGGACAGCGAACACTGAAGCTTTCTTT. It codes for CASSSGTANTEAFF.

The chain combines TRBV28 with TRBJ2-3; D gene uncertain. The CDR3 spans 12 residues. V lost 4 bases and J 1 base, leaving 3 bases between the germline ends. Germline lookup yields CDR1 MDHEN and CDR2 SYDVKM. CDR3 loop: CASSSGTDTQYF. The DNA for the CDR3 is TGTGCCAGCAGTTCGGGCACAGATACGCAGTATTTT.

This clone showed up just once. The chain is built from TRBV6-5 and TRBJ2-5; perhaps TRBD2 as D (6 bases). CDR1 and CDR2 from the germline V gene are MNHEY and SVGAGI. The CDR3 runs to 16 residues. V dropped 3 bases and J dropped 2 bases, with 16 bases sitting between them. CDR3 coding DNA: TGTGCCAGCAGTTATCAGTGGCGGGGACCGCAAGAGACCCAGTACTTC. It yields the protein CASSYQWRGPQETQYF.

The V call is TRBV5-1, the J call TRBJ2-3; tentative D call: TRBD1 (6 bases). The germline CDR1 and CDR2 sequences are SGHRS and YFSETQ. CDR3 length: 12 residues. Trimming shortened V by 4 bases and J by 8 bases, and 11 bases separated the two germline ends. The CDR3 DNA follows: TGCGCCAGCAGCCATCTAGGGGGTACGCAGTATTTT. This codes for CASSHLGGTQYF.

The CDR3 DNA is TGTGCCAGCTCACCGGGACAGGGGGCGCCTGGGGCCAACGTCCTGACTTTC. Translated, it gives CASSPGQGAPGANVLTF. The V gene is TRBV18, the J gene TRBJ2-6; TRBD1 aligns across 12 bases. There are 17 residues in the CDR3. Germline trimming cut 3 bases from V and 2 bases from J; bases unmatched to any gene: 2. Looked up from germline, CDR1 is KGHSH and CDR2 is LQKENI. Full variable domain (rest looked up from reference TRBV18 and TRBJ2-6): NAGVMQNPRHLVRRRGQEARLRCSPMKGHSHVYWYRQLPEEGLKFMVYLQKENIIDESGMPKERFSAEFPKEGPSILRIQQVVRGDSAAYFCASSPGQGAPGANVLTFGAGSRLTVL.

This chain connects TRBV21-1 to TRBJ2-3; the table gives TRBD2 as D, unverified against the DNA. TRBV21-1 counts as a pseudogene. The CDR3 has 16 amino acids. The CDR3 nucleotides read TGTGCCAGCAGCAAGTACCGGAGGGTAGCGCCAGATACGCAGTATTTT. This gives the protein CASSKYRRVAPDTQYF.

V usage is TRBV27 and J usage is TRBJ2-5; no definite D call. V dropped 2 bases and J dropped 1 base, with 14 bases sitting between them. Germline CDR1 is MNHEY and CDR2 is SMNVEV (reference sequence). CDR3 length equals 16 residues. The CDR3 DNA reads as TGTGCCAGCAGTTTACGGATGGAGAGAGGCCAAGAGACCCAGTACTTC. Encoded protein: CASSLRMERGQETQYF.

The chain has TRBV10-3 and TRBJ1-1; tentative D call: TRBD1 (5 bases). CDR3 length: 15 residues. Per germline, CDR1 ENHRY and CDR2 SYGVKD. The V end lost 2 bases, the J end lost 1 base, and 11 bases lay between the germline ends. The CDR3: CAISEPITGNTEAFF. Here the CDR3 DNA reads TGTGCCATCAGTGAGCCCATAACAGGGAACACTGAAGCTTTCTTT.

The genes are TRBV25-1 and TRBJ1-1, with 7 bases identical to TRBD1. Trimming took 3 bases from V and 7 from J; bases not matched to a gene: 8. The CDR3 is 14 residues long. Germline V gives CDR1 MGHDK, CDR2 SYGVNS. CDR3 sequence: CASSDKPTGNEAFF. In DNA form, the CDR3 reads TGTGCCAGCAGTGATAAACCGACAGGGAATGAAGCTTTCTTT.

The chain has TRBV27 and TRBJ1-4, with 8 bases aligning to TRBD1. The germline gives CDR1 MNHEY, CDR2 SMNVEV (reference sequence). The junction had 11 bases not matched to a gene; V was cut back by 6 bases and J by 8 bases. This CDR3 comprises 15 residues. CDR3: CASREMTGVEEKLFF. In DNA, the CDR3 is TGTGCCAGCAGGGAAATGACAGGGGTTGAGGAAAAACTGTTTTTT.

V usage is TRBV19 and J usage is TRBJ1-5; no clear D gene. The CDR3 consists of 15 residues. Trimming pared 2 bases from V and 5 bases from J, leaving 13 bases between. CDR1 is LNHDA, CDR2 SQIVND, per germline (reference sequence). The CDR3 region is CASSIREGFYQPQHF. In nucleotides, the CDR3 is TGTGCCAGTAGTATACGGGAAGGATTCTATCAGCCCCAGCATTTT.

The chain is built from TRBV4-3 and TRBJ2-7, with D perhaps TRBD2 (5 bases). CDR3 length: 15 residues. Germline V gives CDR1 LGHNA, CDR2 YSLEER. The V end lost 4 bases, the J end lost 2 bases, and 15 bases lay between the germline ends. The CDR3 DNA reads TGCGCCAGCAGCCCGGACCCGACGGGGACCTACGAGCAGTACTTC. Encoded protein: CASSPDPTGTYEQYF.

This chain connects TRBV21-1 to TRBJ1-2; the table's D gene call, TRBD1, was not cross checked with the DNA. TRBV21-1 is a pseudogene. The CDR3 runs to 20 residues. In nucleotides, the CDR3 is TGTGCCAGCAGCAAAGGGATAAAGAAGATACAGGGACGGATGAACTATGGCTACACCTTC. Translating it yields CASSKGIKKIQGRMNYGYTF.

The V gene is TRBV7-6, the J gene TRBJ1-2; TRBD1 agrees at 7 bases. The CDR3 extends over 14 amino acids. V was clipped by 1 base and J by 4 bases; unmatched bases: 3. Germline values: CDR1 SGHVS, CDR2 FNYEAQ. CDR3 sequence (DNA): TGTGCCAGCAGCTTAGAAGGGGGCCCCTATGGCTACACCTTC. Translation gives CASSLEGGPYGYTF.

The chain links TRBV7-2 to TRBJ2-1, with 10 bases fitting TRBD2. Germline CDR1 SGHTA, CDR2 FQGNSA. This CDR3 region has 14 residues. V lost 6 bases and J lost 8; bases outside the gene matches: 7. CDR3: CASRPPSGSYEQFF. Here the CDR3 DNA reads TGTGCCAGCAGGCCCCCTAGCGGGAGCTATGAGCAGTTCTTC.

The rearrangement uses TRBV10-3 and TRBJ2-1; 7 positions match TRBD2. V was clipped by 7 bases and J by 0 bases; unmatched bases: 0. Germline V lookup: CDR1 ENHRY, CDR2 SYGVKD. This CDR3 is built from 13 residues. The CDR3: CAITSGSYNEQFF. As DNA, the CDR3 is TGTGCCATCACTAGCGGCTCCTACAATGAGCAGTTCTTC.

This clone came up a few times. The sample carries other DNA sequences with the same CDR3. The chain joins TRBV27 to TRBJ1-5; D gene ambiguous. V was trimmed by 3 bases and J by 0 bases, leaving 6 bases between them. This CDR3 comprises 14 residues. The germline V gene encodes CDR1 MNHEY and CDR2 SMNVEV (reference sequence). This CDR3 reads CASSLTYSNQPQHF. In nucleotides, the CDR3 is TGTGCCAGCAGTTTGACATATAGCAATCAGCCCCAGCATTTT.

This chain connects TRBV7-3 to TRBJ2-5; D uncertain. The length of the CDR3 is 14 residues. Between the trimmed V and J ends, which lost 0 bases and 7 bases, there was a span of 12 bases. In germline, CDR1 is SGHTA, CDR2 FQGTGA. CDR3 region: CASSLTLGSGTQYF. In DNA, the CDR3 is TGTGCCAGCAGCTTAACGTTGGGCTCAGGGACCCAGTACTTC.

In its sample, this clone was seen a few times. V gene TRBV7-9 combines with J gene TRBJ2-7; the D gene is possibly TRBD2 (6 bases). The CDR3 has 15 residues. The germline V and J ends were trimmed by 0 bases and 2 bases, with 11 bases remaining between them. Germline-derived CDR1 and CDR2 are SEHNR and FQNEAQ (reference sequence). Written as DNA, the CDR3 is TGTGCCAGCAGCTTAGCTAGCGGTCGAACCTACGAGCAGTACTTC. Protein product: CASSLASGRTYEQYF.

This sequence joins TRBV7-9 and TRBJ1-4; D might be TRBD1 (5 bases). The V end was cut by 5 bases, the J end by 5 bases, with 12 bases between. The CDR3 consists of 14 residues. Germline CDR1 SEHNR, CDR2 FQNEAQ (reference sequence). In DNA, the CDR3 is TGTGCCAGCAGCCGCCTGGGGCAGAATGAAAAACTGTTTTTT. Residues: CASSRLGQNEKLFF.

V and J are TRBV11-1 and TRBJ2-1, with 8 bases lining up with TRBD1. CDR1 and CDR2 from the germline V gene are SGHAT and FQDESV (reference sequence). The CDR3 is 15 residues long. J was trimmed by 0 bases and V by 5 bases; bases with no gene match: 3. CDR3 protein: CASSRDRRSYNEQFF. The CDR3 DNA reads TGTGCCAGCAGCCGGGACAGGCGCTCCTACAATGAGCAGTTCTTC.

This clone was detected once. The chain couples TRBV10-1 to TRBJ2-2; 8 nucleotides match TRBD2. CDR3 size: 15 residues. With 8 bases clipped from V and 4 bases from J, the junction kept 9 bases outside the gene matches. CDR1 and CDR2 from the germline V gene are WNHNN and SYGVQD (reference sequence). This CDR3 reads CASGLRGAGTGELFF. The CDR3 DNA sequence: TGCGCCAGCGGTTTGCGGGGGGCCGGCACCGGGGAGCTGTTTTTT.